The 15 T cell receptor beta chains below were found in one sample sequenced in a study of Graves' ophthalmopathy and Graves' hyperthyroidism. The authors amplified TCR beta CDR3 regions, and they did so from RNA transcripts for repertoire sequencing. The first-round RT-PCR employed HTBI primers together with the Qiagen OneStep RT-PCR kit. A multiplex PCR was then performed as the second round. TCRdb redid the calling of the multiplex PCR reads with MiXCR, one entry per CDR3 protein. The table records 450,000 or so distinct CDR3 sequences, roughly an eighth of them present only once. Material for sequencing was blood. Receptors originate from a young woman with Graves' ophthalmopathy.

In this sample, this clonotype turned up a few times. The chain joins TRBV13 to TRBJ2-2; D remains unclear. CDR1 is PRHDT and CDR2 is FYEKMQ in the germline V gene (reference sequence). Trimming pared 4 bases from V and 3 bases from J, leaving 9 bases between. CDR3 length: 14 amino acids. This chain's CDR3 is CASSSRAYTGELFF. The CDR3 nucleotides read TGTGCCAGCAGCTCCCGGGCCTACACCGGGGAGCTGTTTTTT.

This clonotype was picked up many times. CDR3 in amino acids: CASSVYAGELFF. Written as DNA, the CDR3 is TGTGCCAGCAGCGTTTACGCCGGGGAGCTGTTTTTT. The gene calls are TRBV11-3 and TRBJ2-2; no definite D call. The CDR3 loop spans 12 amino acids. Germline V CDR1 and CDR2: SGHNT, YENEEA. Deletions cut 5 bases from V and 6 bases from J, with 7 bases between.

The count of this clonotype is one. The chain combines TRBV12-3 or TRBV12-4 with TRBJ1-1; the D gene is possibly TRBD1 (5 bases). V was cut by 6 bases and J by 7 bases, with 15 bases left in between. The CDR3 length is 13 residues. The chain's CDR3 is CASSSRDGYEAFF. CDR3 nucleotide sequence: TGTGCCAGCAGCAGCCGGGACGGCTATGAAGCTTTCTTT.

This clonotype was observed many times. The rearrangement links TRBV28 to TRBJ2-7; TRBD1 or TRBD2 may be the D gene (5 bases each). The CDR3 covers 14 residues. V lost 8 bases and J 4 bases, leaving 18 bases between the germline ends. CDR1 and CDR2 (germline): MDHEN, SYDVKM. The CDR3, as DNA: TGTGCCAGCGCCTGGTGGGGTGGGGGATACGAGCAGTACTTC. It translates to CASAWWGGGYEQYF.

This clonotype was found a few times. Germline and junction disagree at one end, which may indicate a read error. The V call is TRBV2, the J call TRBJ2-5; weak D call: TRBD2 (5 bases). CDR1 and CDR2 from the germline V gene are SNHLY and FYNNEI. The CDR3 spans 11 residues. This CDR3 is CASDYQETQYF. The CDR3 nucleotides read TGTGCCAGCGACTACCAGGAGACCCAGTACTTC.

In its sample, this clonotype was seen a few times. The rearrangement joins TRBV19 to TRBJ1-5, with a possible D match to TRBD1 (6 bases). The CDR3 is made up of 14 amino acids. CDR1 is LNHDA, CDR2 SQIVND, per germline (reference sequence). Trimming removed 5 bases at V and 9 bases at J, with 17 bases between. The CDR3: CASSYRDTGTPQHF. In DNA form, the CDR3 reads TGTGCCAGTAGTTACCGGGACACCGGCACGCCCCAGCATTTT.

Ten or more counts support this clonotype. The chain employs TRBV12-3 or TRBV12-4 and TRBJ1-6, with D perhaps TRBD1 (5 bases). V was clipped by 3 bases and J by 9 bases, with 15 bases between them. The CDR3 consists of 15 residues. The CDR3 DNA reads TGTGCCAGCAGTTTTAGACAGCCCGAGGGTTCACCCCTCCACTTT. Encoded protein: CASSFRQPEGSPLHF.

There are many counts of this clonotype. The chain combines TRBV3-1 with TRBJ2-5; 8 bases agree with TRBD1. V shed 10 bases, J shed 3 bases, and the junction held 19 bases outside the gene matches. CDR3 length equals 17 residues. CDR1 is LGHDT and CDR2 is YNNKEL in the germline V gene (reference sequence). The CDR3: CATTTSGKPGQEETQYF. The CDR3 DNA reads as TGTGCCACCACAACCTCCGGGAAGCCGGGACAGGAAGAGACCCAGTACTTC.

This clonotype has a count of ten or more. CDR3 loop: CASSYGQGSDSPLHF. CDR3 coding DNA: TGTGCCAGCAGTTACGGACAGGGATCTGACTCACCCCTCCACTTT. This chain uses TRBV6-5 with TRBJ1-6; TRBD1 matches 8 bases. The length of the CDR3 is 15 residues. Germline V CDR1 and CDR2: MNHEY, SVGAGI. The junction had 7 bases not matched to a gene; V was cut back by 2 bases and J by 10 bases.

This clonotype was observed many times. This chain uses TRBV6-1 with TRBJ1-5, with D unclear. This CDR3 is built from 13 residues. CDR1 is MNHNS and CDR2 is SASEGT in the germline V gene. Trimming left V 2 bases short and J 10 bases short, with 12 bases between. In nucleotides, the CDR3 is TGTGCCAGCAGTGAATATCCATTCGCTCCCCAGCATTTT. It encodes CASSEYPFAPQHF.

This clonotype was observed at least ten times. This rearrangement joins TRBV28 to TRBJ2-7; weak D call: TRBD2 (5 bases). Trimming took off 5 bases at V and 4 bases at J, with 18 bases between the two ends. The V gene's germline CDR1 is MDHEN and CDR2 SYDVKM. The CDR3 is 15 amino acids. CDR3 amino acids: CASSLMGTTRYEQYF. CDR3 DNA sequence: TGTGCCAGCAGTCTTATGGGTACTACTAGGTACGAGCAGTACTTC.

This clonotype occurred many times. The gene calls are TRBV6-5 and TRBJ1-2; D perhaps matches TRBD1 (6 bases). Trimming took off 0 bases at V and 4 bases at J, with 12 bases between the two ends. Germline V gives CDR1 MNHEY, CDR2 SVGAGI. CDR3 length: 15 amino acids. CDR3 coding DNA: TGTGCCAGCAGTTACTCGAATCAGGGGATCTATGGCTACACCTTC. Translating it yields CASSYSNQGIYGYTF.

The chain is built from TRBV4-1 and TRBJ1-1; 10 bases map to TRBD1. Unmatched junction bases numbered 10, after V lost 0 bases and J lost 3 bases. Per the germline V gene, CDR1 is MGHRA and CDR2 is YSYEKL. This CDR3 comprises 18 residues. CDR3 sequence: CASSQDPGQGSWDTEAFF. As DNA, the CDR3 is TGCGCCAGCAGCCAAGACCCGGGACAGGGGAGCTGGGACACTGAAGCTTTCTTT.

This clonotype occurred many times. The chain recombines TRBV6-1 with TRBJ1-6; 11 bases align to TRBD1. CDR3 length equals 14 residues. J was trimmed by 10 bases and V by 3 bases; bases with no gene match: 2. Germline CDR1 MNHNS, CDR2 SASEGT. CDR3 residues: CASSEDRGHSPLHF. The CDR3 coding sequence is TGTGCCAGCAGTGAGGACAGGGGGCACTCACCCCTCCACTTT.

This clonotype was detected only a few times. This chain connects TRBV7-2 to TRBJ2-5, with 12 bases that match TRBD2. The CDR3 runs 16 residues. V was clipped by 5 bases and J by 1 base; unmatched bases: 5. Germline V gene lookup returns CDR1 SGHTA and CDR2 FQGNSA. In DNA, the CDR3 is TGTGCCAGCAGCCCCACACTAGCGGGGGGCCAAGAGACCCAGTACTTC. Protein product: CASSPTLAGGQETQYF.